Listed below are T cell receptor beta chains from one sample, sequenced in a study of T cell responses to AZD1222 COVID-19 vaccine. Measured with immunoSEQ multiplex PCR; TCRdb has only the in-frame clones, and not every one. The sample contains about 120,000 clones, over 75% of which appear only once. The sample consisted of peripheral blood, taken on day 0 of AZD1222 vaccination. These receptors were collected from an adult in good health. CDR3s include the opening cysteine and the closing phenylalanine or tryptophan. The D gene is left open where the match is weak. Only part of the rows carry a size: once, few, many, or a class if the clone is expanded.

cdr3_aa: CAGRTGEGQPQHF; cdr3_nt: TGTGCCGGACGGACAGGGGAGGGTCAGCCCCAGCATTTT; d_call: .; v_call: TRBV21-1; clone_size: .; j_call: TRBJ1-5
cdr3_aa: CASSEGRDQPQHF; cdr3_nt: TGTGCCAGCAGCGAAGGACGGGATCAGCCCCAGCATTTT; d_call: .; v_call: TRBV6-1; clone_size: .; j_call: TRBJ1-5
cdr3_aa: CAWSTTSGWGDTQYF; cdr3_nt: TGTGCCTGGAGTACAACTAGCGGTTGGGGAGATACGCAGTATTTT; d_call: TRBD2; v_call: TRBV30; clone_size: .; j_call: TRBJ2-3
cdr3_aa: CAWSYGTSGNTGELFF; cdr3_nt: TGTGCCTGGAGTTACGGGACTAGCGGGAACACCGGGGAGCTGTTTTTT; d_call: TRBD2; v_call: TRBV30; clone_size: .; j_call: TRBJ2-2
cdr3_aa: CASSIGQINQPQHF; cdr3_nt: TGTGCCAGTAGTATCGGGCAAATCAATCAGCCCCAGCATTTT; d_call: .; v_call: TRBV19; clone_size: once; j_call: TRBJ1-5
cdr3_aa: CASSFNTEAFF; cdr3_nt: TGTGCCAGCAGCTTTAACACTGAAGCTTTCTTT; d_call: .; v_call: TRBV11-2; clone_size: once; j_call: TRBJ1-1
cdr3_aa: CASSRRTSASTGELFF; cdr3_nt: TGTGCCAGCAGCCGACGGACTAGCGCATCGACCGGGGAGCTGTTTTTT; d_call: TRBD2; v_call: TRBV11-2; clone_size: .; j_call: TRBJ2-2
cdr3_aa: CASSLEGEETQYF; cdr3_nt: TGCGCCAGCAGCTTGGAAGGGGAAGAGACCCAGTACTTC; d_call: .; v_call: TRBV5-1; clone_size: .; j_call: TRBJ2-5
cdr3_aa: CASSPQGGTPYGYTF; cdr3_nt: TGCGCCAGCAGCCCACAGGGGGGAACCCCCTATGGCTACACCTTC; d_call: TRBD1; v_call: TRBV5-1; clone_size: once; j_call: TRBJ1-2
cdr3_aa: CSATGGYTF; cdr3_nt: TGCAGTGCTACCGGGGGCTACACCTTC; d_call: .; v_call: TRBV20-1; clone_size: .; j_call: TRBJ1-2
cdr3_aa: CASSSGGGQYF; cdr3_nt: TGTGCCAGCAGTAGTGGAGGGGGTCAGTACTTC; d_call: .; v_call: TRBV5-4; clone_size: few; j_call: TRBJ2-7
cdr3_aa: CASSPLSGTSGGNTDTQYF; cdr3_nt: TGTGCCAGCAGCCCGCTTTCCGGGACTAGCGGGGGAAACACAGATACGCAGTATTTT; d_call: TRBD2; v_call: TRBV3-1/TRBV3-2; clone_size: .; j_call: TRBJ2-3
cdr3_aa: CASSFGMGQTNYGYTF; cdr3_nt: TGTGCCAGCAGCTTTGGAATGGGACAGACTAACTATGGCTACACCTTC; d_call: TRBD1; v_call: TRBV5-5; clone_size: .; j_call: TRBJ1-2
cdr3_aa: CASNVGTQPTGELFF; cdr3_nt: TGTGCCAGCAACGTTGGGACTCAACCGACCGGGGAGCTGTTTTTT; d_call: .; v_call: TRBV27; clone_size: .; j_call: TRBJ2-2
cdr3_aa: CASSIGGLAEAFF; cdr3_nt: TGTGCCAGTAGTATAGGGGGGTTGGCTGAAGCTTTCTTT; d_call: .; v_call: TRBV19; clone_size: .; j_call: TRBJ1-1
cdr3_aa: CANRIQGQETQYF; cdr3_nt: TGTGCCAACAGAATACAGGGCCAAGAGACCCAGTACTTC; d_call: .; v_call: TRBV12-3/TRBV12-4; clone_size: few; j_call: TRBJ2-5
cdr3_aa: CASRGQKYYEQYF; cdr3_nt: TGTGCCAGCAGGGGACAGAAATACTACGAGCAGTACTTC; d_call: TRBD1; v_call: TRBV28; clone_size: few; j_call: TRBJ2-7
cdr3_aa: CASRIGLAVTYEQYF; cdr3_nt: TGCGCCAGCAGGATCGGGCTAGCGGTAACCTACGAGCAGTACTTC; d_call: TRBD2; v_call: TRBV5-1; clone_size: .; j_call: TRBJ2-7
cdr3_aa: CASSQGGGTGNEKLFF; cdr3_nt: TGTGCCAGCAGCCAAGGGGGCGGGACAGGTAATGAAAAACTGTTTTTT; d_call: TRBD1; v_call: TRBV3-1/TRBV3-2; clone_size: .; j_call: TRBJ1-4
cdr3_aa: CASKGNTGELFF; cdr3_nt: TGTGCCAGCAAGGGGAACACCGGGGAGCTGTTTTTT; d_call: .; v_call: TRBV2; clone_size: .; j_call: TRBJ2-2
cdr3_aa: CASSEGRSDGYTF; cdr3_nt: TGTGCCAGCAGCGAGGGACGCTCGGATGGCTACACCTTC; d_call: .; v_call: TRBV21-1; clone_size: few; j_call: TRBJ1-2
cdr3_aa: CASSPDYPQPETQYF; cdr3_nt: TGCGCCAGCAGCCCCGATTACCCACAGCCCGAGACCCAGTACTTC; d_call: .; v_call: TRBV5-1; clone_size: .; j_call: TRBJ2-5
cdr3_aa: CASSLGTVSYEQYF; cdr3_nt: TGCGCCAGCAGCTTGGGGACGGTCTCCTACGAGCAGTACTTC; d_call: .; v_call: TRBV5-1; clone_size: .; j_call: TRBJ2-7
cdr3_aa: CATMDSHSNQPQHF; cdr3_nt: TGTGCCACTATGGACAGTCATAGCAATCAGCCCCAGCATTTT; d_call: .; v_call: TRBV10-3; clone_size: .; j_call: TRBJ1-5
cdr3_aa: CASSLWGQAYEQYF; cdr3_nt: TGTGCCAGCAGTTTATGGGGACAGGCCTACGAGCAGTACTTC; d_call: TRBD1; v_call: TRBV28; clone_size: .; j_call: TRBJ2-7
cdr3_aa: CAISQQGRVAGNQPQHF; cdr3_nt: TGTGCCATCAGTCAACAGGGGCGCGTCGCAGGAAATCAGCCCCAGCATTTT; d_call: TRBD1; v_call: TRBV10-3; clone_size: once; j_call: TRBJ1-5
cdr3_aa: CASSETVMNTEAFF; cdr3_nt: TGTGCCAGCAGCGAGACAGTTATGAACACTGAAGCTTTCTTT; d_call: .; v_call: TRBV7-2; clone_size: .; j_call: TRBJ1-1
cdr3_aa: CASSQGPNTEAFF; cdr3_nt: TGCGCCAGCAGCCAGGGCCCGAACACTGAAGCTTTCTTT; d_call: .; v_call: TRBV5-1; clone_size: .; j_call: TRBJ1-1
cdr3_aa: CASSQGALNTEAFF; cdr3_nt: TGTGCCAGCAGTCAGGGGGCCCTGAACACTGAAGCTTTCTTT; d_call: TRBD1; v_call: TRBV4-2; clone_size: .; j_call: TRBJ1-1
cdr3_aa: CSVSSSTDTQYF; cdr3_nt: TGCAGCGTATCCAGTTCAACAGATACGCAGTATTTT; d_call: .; v_call: TRBV29-1; clone_size: .; j_call: TRBJ2-3
cdr3_aa: CATGDYSYEQYF; cdr3_nt: TGTGCCACCGGGGACTACTCCTACGAGCAGTACTTC; d_call: TRBD2; v_call: TRBV10-3; clone_size: .; j_call: TRBJ2-7
cdr3_aa: CASSSAPPYGYTF; cdr3_nt: TGTGCCAGCAGTTCAGCCCCCCCCTATGGCTACACCTTC; d_call: .; v_call: TRBV12-3/TRBV12-4; clone_size: .; j_call: TRBJ1-2
cdr3_aa: CASRYQGLEPYEQYF; cdr3_nt: TGTGCCAGTAGATACCAGGGACTAGAACCCTACGAGCAGTACTTC; d_call: TRBD2; v_call: TRBV19; clone_size: .; j_call: TRBJ2-7
cdr3_aa: CATRGTGNTIYF; cdr3_nt: TGTGCCACCAGGGGCACTGGAAACACCATATATTTT; d_call: .; v_call: TRBV24-1; clone_size: .; j_call: TRBJ1-3
cdr3_aa: CASSFEGTSGDTDTQYF; cdr3_nt: TGTGCCAGCAGTTTCGAAGGGACTAGCGGGGACACAGATACGCAGTATTTT; d_call: TRBD2; v_call: TRBV28; clone_size: once; j_call: TRBJ2-3
cdr3_aa: CSVTQGGHNEKLFF; cdr3_nt: TGCAGCGTGACTCAGGGGGGACATAATGAAAAACTGTTTTTT; d_call: TRBD1; v_call: TRBV29-1; clone_size: .; j_call: TRBJ1-4
cdr3_aa: CASRANTDTQYF; cdr3_nt: TGCGCCAGCAGGGCTAACACAGATACGCAGTATTTT; d_call: .; v_call: TRBV5-1; clone_size: .; j_call: TRBJ2-3
cdr3_aa: CASSLGSNQPQHF; cdr3_nt: TGTGCCAGCAGTTTGGGCAGCAATCAGCCCCAGCATTTT; d_call: .; v_call: TRBV6-5; clone_size: .; j_call: TRBJ1-5